A selection of T cell receptor beta chains follows, all from one sample in a study of blood T cell repertoires in COVID-19. Clones were read by immunoSEQ multiplex PCR, and TCRdb kept only the in-frame ones, dropping some. Of roughly 100,000 clones detected, 80% appear once; the ten largest clones hold roughly 15%. The sequenced material came from peripheral blood. The receptors here all came from an elderly woman with active or convalescent COVID-19. The CDR3 runs from the conserved cysteine through the conserved F or W. Fields, in order: clone size, D gene, V gene, J gene, CDR3 length, CDR3 DNA, CDR3 protein. The D gene is left open where the match is weak. Clone size is stated in some rows and not others, as once, few, many or a class when expanded.

clone_size: NA; d_call: NA; v_call: TRBV6-2/TRBV6-3; j_call: TRBJ2-7; cdr3_length: 13; cdr3_nt: TGTGCCAGCAGTTACTACACTAGTGGCGAGCAGTACTTC; cdr3_aa: CASSYYTSGEQYF
clone_size: once; d_call: TRBD1; v_call: TRBV12-5; j_call: TRBJ2-1; cdr3_length: 15; cdr3_nt: TGTGCTAGTGGTCCCCTGGGACAGCAATACAATGAGCAGTTCTTC; cdr3_aa: CASGPLGQQYNEQFF
clone_size: NA; d_call: NA; v_call: TRBV28; j_call: TRBJ1-5; cdr3_length: 12; cdr3_nt: TGTGCCAGCAGCGGAGGGAATCAGCCCCAGCATTTT; cdr3_aa: CASSGGNQPQHF
clone_size: NA; d_call: TRBD2; v_call: TRBV28; j_call: TRBJ2-3; cdr3_length: 16; cdr3_nt: TGTGCCAGCACGCAACCCGGACTAGCGGGAGCAGATACGCAGTATTTT; cdr3_aa: CASTQPGLAGADTQYF
clone_size: NA; d_call: TRBD2; v_call: TRBV30; j_call: TRBJ2-5; cdr3_length: 15; cdr3_nt: TGTGCCTGGAGTGTGGCTAGCGGGAGTAGGGAGACCCAGTACTTC; cdr3_aa: CAWSVASGSRETQYF
clone_size: NA; d_call: NA; v_call: TRBV19; j_call: TRBJ2-7; cdr3_length: 13; cdr3_nt: TGTGCCAGTAGTATAGTGCTTAGCTACGAGCAGTACTTC; cdr3_aa: CASSIVLSYEQYF
clone_size: few; d_call: NA; v_call: TRBV30; j_call: TRBJ2-2; cdr3_length: 14; cdr3_nt: TGTGCCTGGAGGATAGAGTTGGTCACCGGGGAGCTGTTTTTT; cdr3_aa: CAWRIELVTGELFF
clone_size: once; d_call: TRBD1; v_call: TRBV4-1; j_call: TRBJ1-4; cdr3_length: 14; cdr3_nt: TGCGCCAGCAGCCTGGGACAGGGATTTGAAAAACTGTTTTTT; cdr3_aa: CASSLGQGFEKLFF
clone_size: NA; d_call: NA; v_call: TRBV7-8; j_call: TRBJ1-5; cdr3_length: 15; cdr3_nt: TGTGCCAGCAGCTTCGATCAGGCTAGCAATCAGCCCCAGCATTTT; cdr3_aa: CASSFDQASNQPQHF
clone_size: NA; d_call: TRBD1; v_call: TRBV19; j_call: TRBJ2-7; cdr3_length: 15; cdr3_nt: TGTGCCAGTAGTGGATCCGGGACAGCAACCTACGAGCAGTACTTC; cdr3_aa: CASSGSGTATYEQYF